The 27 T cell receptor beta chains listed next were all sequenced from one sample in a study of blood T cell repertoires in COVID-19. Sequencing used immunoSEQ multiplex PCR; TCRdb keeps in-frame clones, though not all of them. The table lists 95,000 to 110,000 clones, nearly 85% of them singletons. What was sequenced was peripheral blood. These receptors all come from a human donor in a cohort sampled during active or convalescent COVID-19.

For the CDR3, the DNA is TGTGCCAGCAGCGTAGGATTGGGACAGGGGGACTACACCTTC. Residues: CASSVGLGQGDYTF. The J gene is TRBJ1-2, the V gene TRBV9, with 11 nucleotides matching TRBD1. The CDR3 has 14 amino acids. CDR1 is SGDLS, CDR2 YYNGEE, per germline. The trim removed 0 bases at V and 10 bases at J, leaving 5 bases unmatched. The full variable domain, with the rest looked up from reference TRBV9 and TRBJ1-2, is DSGVTQTPKHLITATGQRVTLRCSPRSGDLSVYWYQQSLDQGLQFLIQYYNGEERAKGNILERFSAQQFPDLHSELNLSSLELGDSALYFCASSVGLGQGDYTFGSGTRLTVV.

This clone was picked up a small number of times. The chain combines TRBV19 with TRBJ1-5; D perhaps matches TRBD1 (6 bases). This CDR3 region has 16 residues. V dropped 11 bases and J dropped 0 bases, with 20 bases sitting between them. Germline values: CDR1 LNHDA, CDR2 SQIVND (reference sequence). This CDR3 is CARRGGGGYSNQPQHF. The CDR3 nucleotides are TGTGCCCGTCGGGGGGGTGGGGGCTATAGCAATCAGCCCCAGCATTTT.

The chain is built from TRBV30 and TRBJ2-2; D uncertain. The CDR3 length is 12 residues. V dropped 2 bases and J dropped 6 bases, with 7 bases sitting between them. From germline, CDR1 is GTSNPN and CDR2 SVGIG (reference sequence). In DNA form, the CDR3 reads TGTGCCTGGAGTCACGGGTCCGGGGAGCTGTTTTTT. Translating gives CAWSHGSGELFF. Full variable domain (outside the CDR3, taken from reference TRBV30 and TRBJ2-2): SQTIHQWPATLVQPVGSPLSLECTVEGTSNPNLYWYRQAAGRGLQLLFYSVGIGQISSEVPQNLSASRPQDRQFILSSKKLLLSDSGFYLCAWSHGSGELFFGEGSRLTVL.

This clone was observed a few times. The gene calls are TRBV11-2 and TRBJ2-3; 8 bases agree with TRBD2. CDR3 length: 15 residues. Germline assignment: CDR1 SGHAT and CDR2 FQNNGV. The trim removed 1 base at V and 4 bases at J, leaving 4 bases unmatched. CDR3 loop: CASSLGGGFADTQYF. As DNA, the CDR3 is TGTGCCAGCAGCTTAGGCGGGGGGTTCGCAGATACGCAGTATTTT.

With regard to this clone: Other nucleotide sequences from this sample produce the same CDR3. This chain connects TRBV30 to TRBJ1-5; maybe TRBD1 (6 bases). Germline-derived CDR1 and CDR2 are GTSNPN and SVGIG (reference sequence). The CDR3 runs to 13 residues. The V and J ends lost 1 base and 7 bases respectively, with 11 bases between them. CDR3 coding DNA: TGTGCCTGGAGTGGTGGGGGCAGGCAGCCCCAGCATTTT. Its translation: CAWSGGGRQPQHF.

The CDR3 nucleotides read TGTGCCAGCAGTCGGACAGGGGACGAGCAGTACTTC. Its translation is CASSRTGDEQYF. The chain combines TRBV12-3 or TRBV12-4 with TRBJ2-7, with 9 bases aligning to TRBD1. The length of the CDR3 is 12 residues. V trimming: 5 bases; J trimming: 5 bases; junction bases outside the gene matches: 1.

The CDR3 reads CAISVATDTQYF. CDR3 DNA sequence: TGTGCCATCAGTGTGGCCACAGATACGCAGTATTTT. V usage is TRBV10-3 and J usage is TRBJ2-3, with D unresolved. With 4 bases removed from V and 2 bases from J, the gap between germline ends came to 4 bases. In germline, CDR1 is ENHRY, CDR2 SYGVKD. The CDR3 spans 12 residues.

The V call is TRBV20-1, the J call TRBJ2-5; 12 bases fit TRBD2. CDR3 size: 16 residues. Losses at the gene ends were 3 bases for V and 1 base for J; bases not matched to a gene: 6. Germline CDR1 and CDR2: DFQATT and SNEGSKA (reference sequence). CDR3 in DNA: TGCAGTGCTAGTCGCACTAGCGGGGGGCTCCAAGAGACCCAGTACTTC. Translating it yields CSASRTSGGLQETQYF.

CDR3 coding DNA: TGTGCCAGCAGCAGGGGTGGAGGTAGCAATCAGCCCCAGCATTTT. Amino acid sequence: CASSRGGGSNQPQHF. V gene TRBV6-6 combines with J gene TRBJ1-5, with D possibly matching TRBD1 (6 bases). Germline CDR1 and CDR2: MNHNY and SVGAGI (reference sequence). The CDR3 has 15 residues. Trimming took 6 bases from V and 0 from J, leaving 12 bases between them.

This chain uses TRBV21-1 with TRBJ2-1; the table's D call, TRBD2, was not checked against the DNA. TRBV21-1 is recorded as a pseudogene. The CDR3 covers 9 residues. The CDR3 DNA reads TGTGAGGAGGGCAATGAGCAGTTCTTC. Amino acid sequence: CEEGNEQFF.

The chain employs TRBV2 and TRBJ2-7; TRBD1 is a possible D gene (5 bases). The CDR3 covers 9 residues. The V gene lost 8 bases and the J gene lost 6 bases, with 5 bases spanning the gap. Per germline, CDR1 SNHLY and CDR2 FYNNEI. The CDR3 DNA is TGTGCCAGCGGGGCCGAGCAGTACTTC. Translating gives CASGAEQYF.

The CDR3 reads CATSLAGYGYTF. The CDR3 DNA follows: TGTGCCACCAGTCTGGCGGGGTATGGCTACACCTTC. V and J are TRBV24-1 and TRBJ1-2, with D unresolved. Looked up from germline, CDR1 is KGHDR and CDR2 is SFDVKD. V lost 6 bases to trimming and J lost 5 bases, with 9 bases between them. CDR3 size: 12 residues.

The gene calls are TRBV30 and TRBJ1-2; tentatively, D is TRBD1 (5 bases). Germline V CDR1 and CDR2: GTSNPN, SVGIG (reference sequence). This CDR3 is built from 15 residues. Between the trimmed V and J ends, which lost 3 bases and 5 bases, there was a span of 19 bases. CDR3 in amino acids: CAWSVVAGGWYGYTF. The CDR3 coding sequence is TGTGCCTGGAGCGTGGTTGCGGGGGGTTGGTATGGCTACACCTTC.

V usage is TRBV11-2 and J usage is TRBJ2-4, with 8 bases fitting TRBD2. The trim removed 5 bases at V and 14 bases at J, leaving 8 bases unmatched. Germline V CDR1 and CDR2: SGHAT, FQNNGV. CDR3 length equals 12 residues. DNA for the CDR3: TGTGCCAGCAGCCTCACGGGGGGGCCGAAGTACTTC. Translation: CASSLTGGPKYF. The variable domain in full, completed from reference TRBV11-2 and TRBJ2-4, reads EAGVAQSPRYKIIEKRQSVAFWCNPISGHATLYWYQQILGQGPKLLIQFQNNGVVDDSQLPKDRFSAERLKGVDSTLKIQPAKLEDSAVYLCASSLTGGPKYFGAGTRLSVL.

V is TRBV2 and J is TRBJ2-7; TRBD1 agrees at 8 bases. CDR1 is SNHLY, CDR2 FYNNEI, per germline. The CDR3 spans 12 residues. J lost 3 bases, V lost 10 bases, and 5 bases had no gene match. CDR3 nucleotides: TGTGCCACCTCGGGACAGGACTACGAGCAGTACTTC. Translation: CATSGQDYEQYF.

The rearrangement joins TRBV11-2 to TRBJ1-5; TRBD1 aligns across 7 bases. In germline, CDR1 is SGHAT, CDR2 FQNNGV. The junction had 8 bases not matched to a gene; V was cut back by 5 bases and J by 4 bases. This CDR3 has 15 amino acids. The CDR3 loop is CASSQGTVWNQPQHF. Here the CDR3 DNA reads TGTGCCAGCAGCCAGGGGACAGTTTGGAATCAGCCCCAGCATTTT.

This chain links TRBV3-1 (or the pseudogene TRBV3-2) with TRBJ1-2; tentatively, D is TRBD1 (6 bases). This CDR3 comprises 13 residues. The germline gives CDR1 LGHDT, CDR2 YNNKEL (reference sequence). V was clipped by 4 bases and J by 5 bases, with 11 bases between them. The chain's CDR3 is CASSRGTGYGYTF. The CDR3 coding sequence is TGTGCCAGCAGCCGAGGTACAGGGTATGGCTACACCTTC.

Here the CDR3 DNA reads TGTGCCAGCAGCAGGGACAGCACTGAAGCTTTCTTT. It yields the protein CASSRDSTEAFF. This chain links TRBV6-5 with TRBJ1-1; TRBD1 matches 7 bases. The CDR3 runs to 12 residues. The V and J ends lost 6 bases and 4 bases, in that order; junction bases with no gene match: 2. Per the germline V gene, CDR1 is MNHEY and CDR2 is SVGAGI.

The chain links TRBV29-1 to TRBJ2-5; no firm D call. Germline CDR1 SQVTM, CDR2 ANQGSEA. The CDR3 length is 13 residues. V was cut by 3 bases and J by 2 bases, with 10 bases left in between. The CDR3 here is CSVDGHTQETQYF. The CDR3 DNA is TGCAGCGTTGATGGGCACACTCAAGAGACCCAGTACTTC.

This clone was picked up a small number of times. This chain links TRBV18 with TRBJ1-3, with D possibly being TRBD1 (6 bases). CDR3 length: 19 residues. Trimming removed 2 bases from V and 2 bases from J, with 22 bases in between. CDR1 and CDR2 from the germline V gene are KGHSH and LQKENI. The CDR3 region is CASSPTPPGTTGTGNTIYF. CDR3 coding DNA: TGTGCCAGCTCACCAACTCCCCCGGGTACGACAGGAACTGGAAACACCATATATTTT.

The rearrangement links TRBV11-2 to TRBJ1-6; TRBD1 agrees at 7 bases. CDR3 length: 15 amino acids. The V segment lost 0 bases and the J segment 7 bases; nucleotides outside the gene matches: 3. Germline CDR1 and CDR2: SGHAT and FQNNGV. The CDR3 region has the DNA TGTGCCAGCAGCTTAGATACAGGGGTGAATTCACCCCTCCACTTT. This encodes CASSLDTGVNSPLHF. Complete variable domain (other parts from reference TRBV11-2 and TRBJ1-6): EAGVAQSPRYKIIEKRQSVAFWCNPISGHATLYWYQQILGQGPKLLIQFQNNGVVDDSQLPKDRFSAERLKGVDSTLKIQPAKLEDSAVYLCASSLDTGVNSPLHFGNGTRLTVT.

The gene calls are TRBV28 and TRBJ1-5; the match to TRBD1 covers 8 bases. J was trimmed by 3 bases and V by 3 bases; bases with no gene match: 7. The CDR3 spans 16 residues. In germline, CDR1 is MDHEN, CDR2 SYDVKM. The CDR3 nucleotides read TGTGCCAGCAGTTTCCCAGGGGGCGGCCCCAATCAGCCCCAGCATTTT. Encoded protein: CASSFPGGGPNQPQHF.

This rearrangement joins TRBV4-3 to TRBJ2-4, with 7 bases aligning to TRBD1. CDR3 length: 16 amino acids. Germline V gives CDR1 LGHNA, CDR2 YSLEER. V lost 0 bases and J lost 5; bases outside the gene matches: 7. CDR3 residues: CASSQETGTEENIQYF. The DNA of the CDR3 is TGCGCCAGCAGCCAAGAGACCGGGACAGAAGAAAACATTCAGTACTTC.

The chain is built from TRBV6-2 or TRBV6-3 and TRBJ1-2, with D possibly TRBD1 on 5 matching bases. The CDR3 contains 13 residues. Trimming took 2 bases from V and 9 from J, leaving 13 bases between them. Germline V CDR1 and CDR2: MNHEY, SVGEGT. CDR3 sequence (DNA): TGTGCCAGCAGTTACAAATCGGACAATAGCTACACCTTC. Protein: CASSYKSDNSYTF.

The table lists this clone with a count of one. The CDR3 here is CASSLRREQYF. The CDR3, as DNA: TGTGCCAGCAGTTTACGGAGGGAGCAGTACTTC. The gene calls are TRBV12-3 or TRBV12-4 and TRBJ2-7, with D maybe TRBD2 (5 bases). V was clipped by 2 bases and J by 7 bases, with 6 bases between them. The CDR3 spans 11 residues.

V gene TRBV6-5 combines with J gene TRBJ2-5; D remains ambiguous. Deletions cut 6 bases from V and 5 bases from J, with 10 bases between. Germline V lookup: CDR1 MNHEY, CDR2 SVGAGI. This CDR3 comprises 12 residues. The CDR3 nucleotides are TGTGCCAGCAGCGCCTTGGGCGAGACCCAGTACTTC. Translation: CASSALGETQYF.

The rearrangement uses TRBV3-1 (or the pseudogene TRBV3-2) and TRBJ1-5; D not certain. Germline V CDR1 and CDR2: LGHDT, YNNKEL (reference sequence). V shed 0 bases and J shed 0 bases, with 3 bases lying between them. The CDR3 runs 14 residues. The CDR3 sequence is CASSQDYSNQPQHF. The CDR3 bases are TGTGCCAGCAGCCAAGATTATAGCAATCAGCCCCAGCATTTT.